What follows are 27 T cell receptor beta chains derived from one specimen sequenced in a study of Ad26.COV2.S vaccination and SARS-CoV-2 variants. Regarding treatment: around 19 received Ad26.COV2.S at low or high dose, single or two shots; roughly 5 received placebo; per-sample allocation not given. The investigators took samples on day 63 after the first vaccine or placebo injection. Data came from immunoSEQ multiplex PCR; TCRdb stores just in-frame clones and leaves some out. Among approximately 480,000 clones, approximately 90% were seen once, and the ten largest hold roughly 13%. Specimen: peripheral blood, collected in a trial of Ad26.COV2.S vaccine versus placebo. These receptors all stem from a person between 18 and 65 years old who received the Ad26.COV2.S COVID-19 vaccine or a placebo.

The rearrangement uses TRBV4-3 and TRBJ2-7; weak D call: TRBD2 (6 bases). This CDR3 spans 13 amino acids. Trimming cost V 1 base and J 6 bases, with 10 bases left between them. The germline V gene encodes CDR1 LGHNA and CDR2 YSLEER. CDR3 sequence reads: CASSQVRGGEQYF. CDR3 sequence (DNA): TGCGCCAGCAGCCAAGTGCGGGGTGGCGAGCAGTACTTC.

This sequence joins TRBV6-1 and TRBJ1-2, with D possibly TRBD1 on 5 matching bases. The CDR3 is 15 residues long. From germline, CDR1 is MNHNS and CDR2 SASEGT. V dropped 6 bases and J dropped 6 bases, with 20 bases sitting between them. CDR3 bases: TGTGCCAGCAGAGGGGAAAGGGCCTGGTCCGATGGCTACACCTTC. Translating gives CASRGERAWSDGYTF.

The chain employs TRBV19 and TRBJ1-5, with D unresolved. V lost 3 bases, J lost 3 bases, and 9 bases lay in between. CDR1 is LNHDA and CDR2 is SQIVND in the germline V gene (reference sequence). CDR3 size: 14 residues. DNA of the CDR3: TGTGCCAGTAGTATGGCCGGGAACAATCAGCCCCAGCATTTT. Translation: CASSMAGNNQPQHF.

V is TRBV18 and J is TRBJ1-2; D possibly corresponds to TRBD1 (5 bases). There are 15 residues in the CDR3. V was cut by 1 base and J by 4 bases, with 13 bases left in between. The germline V gene encodes CDR1 KGHSH and CDR2 LQKENI. CDR3 bases: TGTGCCAGCTCACCACGTCGGGCAGACAGCTATGGCTACACCTTC. Its translation is CASSPRRADSYGYTF.

This CDR3 is CASSLGSYGYTF. CDR3 nucleotide sequence: TGTGCCAGCAGCTTGGGCAGCTATGGCTACACCTTC. The genes are TRBV5-5 and TRBJ1-2; D ambiguous. This CDR3 has 12 amino acids. Germline V gene sequence: CDR1 SGHKS, CDR2 YYEKEE (reference sequence). The V end was cut by 0 bases, the J end by 4 bases, with 4 bases between.

The chain carries TRBV18 and TRBJ1-2, with D uncertain. CDR3 length: 16 residues. Germline assignment: CDR1 KGHSH and CDR2 LQKENI. V gave up 2 bases and J gave up 5 bases, with 18 bases separating them. The CDR3 DNA sequence: TGTGCCAGCTCACCAAACCACTCGTCAGGAGGTTATGGCTACACCTTC. Translated, it gives CASSPNHSSGGYGYTF.

The V gene is TRBV7-9, the J gene TRBJ1-1; D may be TRBD1 (6 bases). This CDR3 contains 15 residues. The V gene lost 5 bases and the J gene lost 4 bases, with 17 bases spanning the gap. The germline CDR1 and CDR2 sequences are SEHNR and FQNEAQ (reference sequence). The CDR3 DNA is TGTGCCAGCAGCCCGTCCGGGGGGCTGGGCACTGAAGCTTTCTTT. It codes for CASSPSGGLGTEAFF. Combining the CDR3 with reference TRBV7-9 and TRBJ1-1 gives the whole variable domain DTGVSQNPRHKITKRGQNVTFRCDPISEHNRLYWYRQTLGQGPEFLTYFQNEAQLEKSRLLSDRFSAERPKGSFSTLEIQRTEQGDSAMYLCASSPSGGLGTEAFFGQGTRLTVV.

This chain joins TRBV18 and TRBJ2-3; 7 bases agree with TRBD2. This CDR3 contains 13 residues. CDR1 KGHSH and CDR2 LQKENI come from the germline V gene. The J segment lost 4 bases and the V segment lost 2 bases, leaving 0 bases of the junction unmatched. The CDR3 DNA sequence: TGTGCCAGCTCACCAGCGGGAGCAGATACGCAGTATTTT. This translates into CASSPAGADTQYF. Together with reference TRBV18 and TRBJ2-3, the CDR3 gives the full variable domain: NAGVMQNPRHLVRRRGQEARLRCSPMKGHSHVYWYRQLPEEGLKFMVYLQKENIIDESGMPKERFSAEFPKEGPSILRIQQVVRGDSAAYFCASSPAGADTQYFGPGTRLTVL.

This chain links TRBV2 with TRBJ2-1; the D gene could be TRBD1 or TRBD2 (5 bases each). The CDR3 has 13 residues. V lost 7 bases and J lost 6, with 13 bases in between. Germline CDR1 reads SNHLY; CDR2 reads FYNNEI. The CDR3: CASKGEIGNEQFF. The CDR3 coding sequence is TGTGCCAGCAAAGGGGAGATTGGCAATGAGCAGTTCTTC.

V usage is TRBV9 and J usage is TRBJ2-2; D gene uncertain. The CDR3 extends over 14 amino acids. Trimming cost V 0 bases and J 1 base, with 4 bases left between them. CDR1 is SGDLS, CDR2 YYNGEE, per germline. CDR3 nucleotide sequence: TGTGCCAGCAGCGTAGCCCTGAACACCGGGGAGCTGTTTTTT. Translated: CASSVALNTGELFF.

The chain couples TRBV11-1 to TRBJ2-1; 10 bases map to TRBD2. CDR3 length: 15 amino acids. J lost 7 bases, V lost 6 bases, and 9 bases had no gene match. Germline values: CDR1 SGHAT, CDR2 FQDESV (reference sequence). CDR3 sequence reads: CASSTGTSVLNEQFF. The CDR3 nucleotides are TGTGCCAGCAGTACCGGGACTAGCGTTTTGAATGAGCAGTTCTTC.

The rearrangement uses TRBV5-6 and TRBJ2-6, with D possibly TRBD2 on 5 matching bases. Trimming took off 5 bases at V and 2 bases at J, with 11 bases between the two ends. The CDR3 runs 15 residues. Germline V gene sequence: CDR1 SGHDT, CDR2 YYEEEE. The CDR3 nucleotides are TGTGCCAGCAGTCCGCCCGGGGCTGGGGCCAACGTCCTGACTTTC. Its translation is CASSPPGAGANVLTF. The whole variable domain, filled in from reference TRBV5-6 and TRBJ2-6, reads DAGVTQSPTHLIKTRGQQVTLRCSPKSGHDTVSWYQQALGQGPQFIFQYYEEEERQRGNFPDRFSGHQFPNYSSELNVNALLLGDSALYLCASSPPGAGANVLTFGAGSRLTVL.

The genes are TRBV30 and TRBJ2-1, with 7 nucleotides matching TRBD2. This CDR3 spans 12 amino acids. Trimming removed 7 bases from V and 2 bases from J; junction bases left unmatched: 2. Looked up from germline, CDR1 is GTSNPN and CDR2 is SVGIG (reference sequence). DNA of the CDR3: TGTGCCTCAGGACTAGCCTACAATGAGCAGTTCTTC. Its protein product is CASGLAYNEQFF.

This rearrangement joins TRBV30 to TRBJ1-3; possibly TRBD1 for D (5 bases). The CDR3 runs to 16 residues. Germline CDR1 is GTSNPN and CDR2 is SVGIG (reference sequence). Trimming cost V 0 bases and J 4 bases, with 16 bases left between them. The CDR3 nucleotides are TGTGCCTGGAGTGTAAGGTCTTGGGGCCAGGGAAACACCATATATTTT. This translates into CAWSVRSWGQGNTIYF.

This clone was recorded only once. The CDR3 loop is CATSRDFSGQGTDTQYF. In nucleotides, the CDR3 is TGTGCCACCAGCAGAGATTTTTCGGGACAGGGGACAGATACGCAGTATTTT. The gene calls are TRBV15 and TRBJ2-3; TRBD1 matches 10 bases. V trimming: 0 bases; J trimming: 3 bases; junction bases outside the gene matches: 6. The CDR3 runs 17 residues. Germline V lookup: CDR1 LNHNV, CDR2 YYDKDF (reference sequence). Full variable domain (missing parts from reference TRBV15 and TRBJ2-3): DAMVIQNPRYQVTQFGKPVTLSCSQTLNHNVMYWYQQKSSQAPKLLFHYYDKDFNNEADTPDNFQSRRPNTSFCFLDIRSPGLGDTAMYLCATSRDFSGQGTDTQYFGPGTRLTVL.

This clone was detected a few times. The genes are TRBV6-2 or TRBV6-3 and TRBJ1-5, with 9 bases identical to TRBD1. The germline CDR1 and CDR2 sequences are MNHEY and SVGEGT. The CDR3 runs to 15 residues. After removal of 6 bases from V and 5 bases from J, the junction contained 8 bases not matched to a gene. DNA of the CDR3: TGTGCCAGCAGCCACGGGACAGGGAGGGATCAGCCCCAGCATTTT. It specifies CASSHGTGRDQPQHF.

The rearrangement links TRBV5-6 to TRBJ1-1, with 8 bases identical to TRBD1. This CDR3 is 13 amino acids long. Germline V lookup: CDR1 SGHDT, CDR2 YYEEEE. Trimming took 5 bases from V and 8 from J; bases not matched to a gene: 8. The CDR3 sequence is CASSFTGTGEAFF. CDR3 sequence (DNA): TGTGCCAGCAGTTTCACCGGGACAGGAGAAGCTTTCTTT.

The chain couples TRBV5-1 to TRBJ2-7; TRBD1 matches 8 bases. This CDR3 contains 15 residues. Germline CDR1 is SGHRS and CDR2 is YFSETQ. Losses at the gene ends were 5 bases for V and 12 bases for J; bases not matched to a gene: 19. CDR3 protein: CASSSTPRQGTSLYF. CDR3 nucleotides: TGCGCCAGCAGTTCGACCCCGAGACAGGGGACCTCCCTGTACTTC.

V usage is TRBV9 and J usage is TRBJ2-2, with TRBD2 identical over 7 bases. The CDR3 length is 15 residues. CDR1 and CDR2 (germline): SGDLS, YYNGEE. V shed 0 bases and J 6 bases; nucleotides not matched to a gene: 5. CDR3 sequence reads: CASSVAGSGSGELFF. Written as DNA, the CDR3 is TGTGCCAGCAGCGTAGCCGGTAGCGGGTCCGGGGAGCTGTTTTTT.

This chain connects TRBV28 to TRBJ2-4; D gene uncertain. CDR1 is MDHEN and CDR2 is SYDVKM in the germline V gene. Between the trimmed V and J ends, which lost 8 bases and 7 bases, there was a span of 12 bases. This CDR3 has 12 amino acids. CDR3 protein: CASGMVGNIQYF. CDR3 coding DNA: TGTGCCAGCGGGATGGTCGGGAACATTCAGTACTTC.

This chain connects TRBV27 to TRBJ1-4; D possibly corresponds to TRBD1 (6 bases). The germline V gene encodes CDR1 MNHEY and CDR2 SMNVEV (reference sequence). The CDR3 loop spans 13 amino acids. With 6 bases removed from V and 8 bases from J, the gap between germline ends came to 13 bases. The chain's CDR3 is CASRDSGREKLFF. CDR3 nucleotide sequence: TGTGCCAGCAGGGACAGCGGGCGAGAAAAACTGTTTTTT. Supplemented by reference TRBV27 and TRBJ1-4, the full variable domain reads EAQVTQNPRYLITVTGKKLTVTCSQNMNHEYMSWYRQDPGLGLRQIYYSMNVEVTDKGDVPEGYKVSRKEKRNFPLILESPSPNQTSLYFCASRDSGREKLFFGSGTQLSVL.

The gene calls are TRBV28 and TRBJ2-2, with 12 bases fitting TRBD1. Losses at the gene ends were 4 bases for V and 9 bases for J; bases not matched to a gene: 12. CDR1 MDHEN and CDR2 SYDVKM come from the germline V gene. CDR3 length: 17 residues. For the CDR3, the DNA is TGTGCCAGCAGTTCAATCCGGGACAGGGGGCCCCTACGGGAGCTGTTTTTT. Protein sequence: CASSSIRDRGPLRELFF. Combining the CDR3 with reference TRBV28 and TRBJ2-2 gives the whole variable domain DVKVTQSSRYLVKRTGEKVFLECVQDMDHENMFWYRQDPGLGLRLIYFSYDVKMKEKGDIPEGYSVSREKKERFSLILESASTNQTSMYLCASSSIRDRGPLRELFFGEGSRLTVL.

Remarks on this clone: At the DNA level, this CDR3 is encoded by other sequences in the same sample as well. The rearrangement uses TRBV5-4 and TRBJ2-7; perhaps TRBD1 as D (6 bases). The CDR3 runs 13 residues. The germline CDR1 and CDR2 sequences are SGHNT and YYREEE (reference sequence). V shed 2 bases and J shed 2 bases, with 8 bases lying between them. The CDR3 is CASSLTGTYEQYF. CDR3 coding DNA: TGTGCCAGCAGCTTAACAGGGACCTACGAGCAGTACTTC.

In its sample, this clone was seen a few times. The genes are TRBV5-1 and TRBJ1-2; the D is unclear. The CDR3 runs to 13 residues. V gave up 1 base and J gave up 1 base, with 5 bases separating them. Germline assignment: CDR1 SGHRS and CDR2 YFSETQ. DNA of the CDR3: TGCGCCAGCAGCTTGACCAATAACTATGGCTACACCTTC. It is translated as CASSLTNNYGYTF.

The genes are TRBV7-9 and TRBJ2-3; possible D gene TRBD2, 6 bases. The CDR3 consists of 15 residues. The germline V gene has CDR1 SEHNR and CDR2 FQNEAQ (reference sequence). Deletions cut 3 bases from V and 0 bases from J, with 10 bases between. CDR3 sequence (DNA): TGTGCCAGCAGCTTTGGGGACTTTAGCACAGATACGCAGTATTTT. Translation: CASSFGDFSTDTQYF. Full variable domain (missing parts from reference TRBV7-9 and TRBJ2-3): DTGVSQNPRHKITKRGQNVTFRCDPISEHNRLYWYRQTLGQGPEFLTYFQNEAQLEKSRLLSDRFSAERPKGSFSTLEIQRTEQGDSAMYLCASSFGDFSTDTQYFGPGTRLTVL.

This clone is a singleton in its sample. The chain joins TRBV30 to TRBJ2-7; possibly TRBD1 for D (5 bases). This CDR3 has 16 amino acids. Germline loops: CDR1 GTSNPN, CDR2 SVGIG (reference sequence). The V end was cut by 3 bases, the J end by 2 bases, with 20 bases between. The CDR3 sequence: CAWSQPSVGATYEQYF. As DNA, the CDR3 is TGTGCCTGGAGCCAACCCTCGGTAGGGGCCACCTACGAGCAGTACTTC.

V gene TRBV7-3 combines with J gene TRBJ2-2; D is perhaps TRBD2 (7 bases). There are 15 residues in the CDR3. V was clipped by 2 bases and J by 4 bases, with 11 bases between them. The germline V gene has CDR1 SGHTA and CDR2 FQGTGA. CDR3 bases: TGTGCCAGCAGCTTAGTGGGAGGGGGCACCGGGGAGCTGTTTTTT. It yields the protein CASSLVGGGTGELFF.